The T cell receptor (beta chain) under discussion was sequenced for a study of cytomegalovirus exposure and HLA in healthy donors. The donors belonged to the approximately 120-subject validation cohort, separate from the roughly 650-subject first cohort. Sequenced by immunoSEQ multiplex PCR; TCRdb stores in-frame clones only, minus some. The data contain fewer than 200,000 clones, around nine tenths of them singletons. Trimming shortened V by 2 bases and J by 6 bases, and 11 bases separated the two germline ends. CDR3 length equals 14 residues. Germline V lookup: CDR1 MNHEY, CDR2 SVGAGI. Regarding the study as a whole: In vitro checks showed that a few CMV-associated chains really do target CMV antigens.

This clone has just one count. Its specificity is not known. Sequencing input: PBMCs. The V call is TRBV6-5, the J call TRBJ2-1; D is perhaps TRBD2 (6 bases). This TCR came from a man between 25 and 39 years old in good health and CMV-seropositive. CDR3 sequence: CASSYGLASNEQFF. The CDR3 region has the DNA TGTGCCAGCAGTTACGGGCTAGCGAGCAATGAGCAGTTCTTC.